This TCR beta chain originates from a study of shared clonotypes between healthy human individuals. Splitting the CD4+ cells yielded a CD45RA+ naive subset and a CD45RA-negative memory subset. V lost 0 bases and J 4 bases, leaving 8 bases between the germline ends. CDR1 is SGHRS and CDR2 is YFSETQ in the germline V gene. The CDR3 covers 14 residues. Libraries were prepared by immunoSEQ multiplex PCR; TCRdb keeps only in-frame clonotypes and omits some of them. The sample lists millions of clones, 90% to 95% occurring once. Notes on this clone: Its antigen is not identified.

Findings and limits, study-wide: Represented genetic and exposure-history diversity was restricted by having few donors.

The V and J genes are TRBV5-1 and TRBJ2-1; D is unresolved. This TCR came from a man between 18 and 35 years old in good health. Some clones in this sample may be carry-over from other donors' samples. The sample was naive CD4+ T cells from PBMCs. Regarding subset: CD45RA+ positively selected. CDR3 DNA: TGCGCCAGCAGCTTGGGCTACGATTACAATGAGCAGTTCTTC. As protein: CASSLGYDYNEQFF.